This TCR beta chain is from a study of cytomegalovirus exposure and HLA in healthy donors (dated by TCRdb to the late 2010s). Concerning the study at large: According to an earlier analysis of around 600 of the donors, 150 million to 200 million T cells yielded 117 million unique TCR beta sequences and approximately 280 Gb of sequence data. About 330 gigabases of sequencing data and 70 million to 100 million unique TCR sequences made up an early release that covered around 640 HLA-typed donors. The genetic ancestry cluster associated with self-reported Caucasian donors included around 76% of the approximately 400 genotyped donors. The aim of the study was to test whether cataloging public T cell receptors could identify signatures of past pathogen exposure. Using immunosequencing, the study profiled T cell repertoires from about 650 subjects and related those repertoires to cytomegalovirus serostatus. Along with the roughly 670-subject first cohort, a separate validation cohort of some 130 different subjects was used. To predict cytomegalovirus infection status, the study brought together high-throughput TCR immunosequencing, statistical association of individual TCRs with disease status, and machine learning. To study patterns of TCR occurrence, a later analysis re-analyzed previously published TCR beta repertoires from around 660 donors and added high-resolution HLA genotyping. Rather than using new phenotypic data, the later analysis identified candidate immune exposures from TCR beta sequences and from how often those sequences occurred across donors. To decide whether each TCR beta V gene segment behaved as functional or pseudogenic, an earlier analysis of several hundred of the donors relied on high-throughput TCR beta sequencing. Donor age, sex, ethnicity and CMV serostatus were collected together with the repertoire data. A later genetic analysis used genome-wide SNP genotypes for about three fifths of the 666 donors, treating that subset as a discovery cohort. All discovery cohort repertoires had been generated on a single sequencing platform. HLA typing included class I and class II loci at four-digit resolution. The number of typed donors differed by locus: about 620-640 for A, B, C, DRB1 and DQB1; 500 to 550 for DQA1; 600 to 610 for DPA1; and about 450 for DPB1. Because of strong linkage in the cohort, roughly five DR-DQ haplotypes were treated as single units for association and clustering. Among around 400 genotyped donors of the cohort, an average of about 240,000 unique TCR beta nucleotide sequences was sequenced per donor, of which approximately 19% were non-productive.

The CDR3 covers 11 residues, taking in both the cysteine and the phenylalanine. The DNA shown is the 33-base CDR3, in frame from base 1. The V end loses 1 base and the J end loses 7 bases, and a stretch of 6 bases separates them. The germline V gene supplies CDR1 SGHDT and CDR2 YYEEEE. On this clone: No cognate antigen has been identified for it. Base qualities were left out, and no much larger clone turns up one base away.

Library method: the immunoSEQ multiplex PCR assay. A mixture of 60 forward primers for TCR Vbeta segments and 13 reverse primers for TCR Jbeta segments was used in the multiplex PCR. A multiplex PCR assay on genomic DNA amplified the CDR3 region of rearranged TCR beta genes. The amplified TCR beta libraries were sequenced on the Illumina HiSeq System as 87-base-pair reads. As for the original processing: In a later analysis, tens of millions of unique TCR beta chains were counted across the approximately 640 repertoires, and roughly 11 million of these chains were shared by at least two donors. To remove PCR and sequencing errors, raw reads were error-corrected and collapsed into unique sequences using a nearest-neighbor algorithm that merged closely related sequences. Alignment of CDR3 sequences to IMGT reference sequences was used to assign V, D and J gene segments. Each retained sequence needed at least a six-nucleotide match to both a V gene segment and a J gene segment. A rearrangement counted as productive if the CDR3 had no stop codons and remained in frame with V and J, and every other rearrangement counted as non-productive. Following IMGT convention, CDR3 was defined as the stretch from the second conserved V-encoded cysteine up to the conserved J-encoded phenylalanine. The earlier analysis of 587 of the donors excluded sequences that lacked an unambiguous match to a single V gene segment. An earlier analysis of 587 of the donors called V segments functional above 56.7% productive rearrangements and segregating when the between-donor standard deviation exceeded 5%. To diagnose cytomegalovirus status from the catalog of TCR beta chain sequences, a statistical classification framework was built. In a later analysis, V and J genes were assigned by comparing TCR nucleotide sequences against IMGT/GENE-DB human TR gene sequences. In a later analysis, CDR3 sequences and most-parsimonious VDJ recombination scenarios were assigned using the TCRdist pipeline. In a later analysis, each TCR beta chain was defined by its CDR3 amino acid sequence together with its V-gene family, and reads lacking a unique V-gene family were excluded. As a way to deal with suspected cross-contamination and a sequencing artifact, a later analysis dropped roughly 620 nucleotide sequences that were highly shared and had low generation probability. In a later analysis, a clonal expansion index was calculated for each public chain from normalized within-repertoire ranks of inferred template counts. In a later analysis, generation probabilities were computed with a VDJ recombination model fitted to out-of-frame rearrangements, and the resulting probabilities were checked against IGoR. A later analysis scored TCR-TCR, TCR-HLA and TCR-CMV co-occurrence with hypergeometric tests, applying a repertoire-size bias correction to TCR pairs. False discovery rates were estimated in a later analysis by permuting HLA or CMV assignments 20 times. A later analysis grouped co-occurring TCRs with DBSCAN, adding TCRdist sequence similarity when clustering within HLA-allele-positive subsets. For co-occurrence clustering, repertoires with fewer than 30,000 or more than 120,000 public chains were excluded, along with roughly 5 repertoires with anomalous nucleotide sharing. The clones in this table, taken by TCRdb from immuneACCESS, are in-frame only. Not every clone is retained; where verified, under half of the shortfall comes from an unresolved V gene, and the cause of the rest is unknown. V and J calls and clone size are copied from that table; D and trimming were computed from the DNA. The sample profile shows approximately 100,000 clones; 81% of them were found once. Less than 2.5% of the sample is in the top ten clones.

Overall study results and their limits: The authors suggested that the approach could potentially be generalized to other disease states and immunological phenotypes. A cluster of highly shared sequence variants was judged likely to represent a technical artifact of the sequencing pipeline. V-gene and J-gene trimming of TCR beta chains was associated with a missense DCLRE1C variant in a later genetic analysis, and the association was replicated in an independent cohort. Compared with equally common non-associated chains, HLA-associated TCR beta chains in a later analysis were more clonally expanded and had lower generation probabilities. According to a later analysis, most CMV-associated TCR beta chains appeared to be HLA-restricted, and the HLA associations seemed to be driven largely by CMV exposure. Most TCR sequences were observed very rarely across donors, whereas some public TCRs were present in many individuals. A total of roughly 160 TCR beta chains were listed by the study as associated with cytomegalovirus. Assigning TCR associations to individual alleles was difficult when HLA alleles, especially DR and DQ, strongly co-occurred. In a later analysis, TCR association rates were found to vary across HLA loci, with the most associated TCRs seen for DRB1 alleles and the fewest for HLA-C alleles. In vitro tests confirmed that three of the cytomegalovirus-associated TCR beta chains recognize cytomegalovirus antigens. This cohort had only TCR beta chains sequenced, and the lack of alpha or paired-chain data limited which features could be detected. HLA typing was unavailable for some donors at each locus, so association tests used only the typed subset. A later genetic analysis reported fewer N-insertions in productive TCRs among donors in an Asian-associated ancestry cluster than the roughly 640-donor mean. Because the 87-base-pair reads could not distinguish some IMGT-functional V segments, including TRBV6-2 and TRBV6-3, those segments were excluded. An earlier analysis of approximately 540 of the donors showed that most TCR beta V segments appeared in productive rearrangements either about 87% or about 30% of the time, which broadly matched IMGT annotations. For the cohort, immune exposure information was limited to CMV serostatus. Presence/absence analyses assumed roughly uniform sequencing depth across donors, an assumption that may not hold. A further reported finding was that TCR beta sequences accurately predicted the HLA-A and HLA-B alleles for most subjects in the first cohort. Specific HLA alleles were associated with 16,951 TCR beta sequences at a false discovery rate of 0.05 in a later analysis. In a later analysis, several top co-occurrence clusters were reported to appear linked to parvovirus B19, influenza, CMV and Epstein-Barr virus. Linkage disequilibrium might explain the correlated functional status among segregating V segments, but an unknown experimental factor could not be ruled out. The earlier analysis of nearly 600 of the donors excluded about 16 rarely observed V segments, including chromosome 9 orphons, because counts were too low. The classifier was reported to diagnose cytomegalovirus status with high specificity and sensitivity in both the original cohort and the validation cohort.

In total, 630 or so healthy bone marrow donors made up the cohort. At the time of sampling, all cohort members were nominally healthy, though unrecorded immune exposures were likely present. The donor tested CMV seronegative and was one of the 352 seronegative cohort members. Each donor provided a peripheral blood sample, and peripheral blood mononuclear cells were used for TCR beta sequencing. The Qiagen DNeasy Blood Extraction Kit was used to extract genomic DNA from the blood cell samples. The V and J genes are TRBV5-6 and TRBJ2-7; the D gene is possibly TRBD1, with 5 bases matching. This TCR was sampled from a woman aged 25 to 45 in good health and CMV-seronegative. The specimen sequenced was PBMCs. The base sequence is TGTGCCAGCAGCTTGTCAGGGGAGCAGTACTTC. This sequence encodes CASSLSGEQYF.